The 26 T cell receptor beta chains given below trace back to one sample, sequenced in a study of cytomegalovirus exposure and HLA in healthy donors. The PCR had 60 Vbeta and 13 Jbeta primers. Here immunoSEQ multiplex PCR was the method, and the copy in TCRdb shows in-frame clones only, minus some. The sample includes 130,000 to 150,000 clones, 65% to 85% of them seen just once. Sequenced input: PBMCs. The receptor set was obtained from a woman in her 40s in good health and CMV-seropositive.

This clone has only a few counts. The rearrangement links TRBV6-6 to TRBJ1-1; D remains unclear. The CDR3 runs to 11 residues. V was trimmed by 6 bases and J by 11 bases, leaving 13 bases between them. Germline V gene data show CDR1 as MNHNY and CDR2 as SVGAGI (reference sequence). CDR3 nucleotides: TGTGCCAGCAGGGAAAGGGAGGAGGCTTTCTTT. As protein: CASREREEAFF.

This clone came up once. V and J are TRBV7-2 and TRBJ1-3, with TRBD1 as a possible D gene (5 bases). Deletions cut 4 bases from V and 4 bases from J, with 11 bases between. The germline gives CDR1 SGHTA, CDR2 FQGNSA. The CDR3 has 14 amino acids. The CDR3 DNA sequence: TGTGCCAGCAGCTCCCGGGAGGGGGGAAACACCATATATTTT. It specifies CASSSREGGNTIYF. Full variable domain (rest looked up from reference TRBV7-2 and TRBJ1-3): GAGVSQSPSNKVTEKGKDVELRCDPISGHTALYWYRQSLGQGLEFLIYFQGNSAPDKSGLPSDRFSAERTGGSVSTLTIQRTQQEDSAVYLCASSSREGGNTIYFGEGSWLTVV.

This sequence joins TRBV6-1 and TRBJ1-2; D is uncertain. V lost 5 bases, J lost 4 bases, and 11 bases lay in between. Germline assignment: CDR1 MNHNS and CDR2 SASEGT. The CDR3 totals 13 residues. This chain's CDR3 is CASSSAGTYGYTF. For the CDR3, the DNA is TGTGCCAGCAGTTCCGCGGGAACCTATGGCTACACCTTC.

The chain employs TRBV7-6 and TRBJ2-3; D might be TRBD2 (5 bases). The CDR3 length is 15 residues. CDR1 and CDR2 from the germline V gene are SGHVS and FNYEAQ. Trimming left V 5 bases short and J 4 bases short, with 16 bases between. DNA for the CDR3: TGTGCCAGCAGCAGAGCGAGCGGTGGGGCAGATACGCAGTATTTT. Protein product: CASSRASGGADTQYF.

This chain connects TRBV5-1 to TRBJ1-2; no definite D call. This CDR3 region has 14 residues. Germline V CDR1 and CDR2: SGHRS, YFSETQ. With 5 bases removed from V and 2 bases from J, the gap between germline ends came to 13 bases. CDR3 loop: CASSEGQENYGYTF. In nucleotides, the CDR3 is TGCGCCAGCAGTGAGGGTCAGGAAAACTATGGCTACACCTTC.

The chain carries TRBV7-2 and TRBJ2-7; TRBD2 aligns across 13 bases. The CDR3 covers 16 residues. V lost 2 bases and J lost 3; bases outside the gene matches: 4. In germline, CDR1 is SGHTA, CDR2 FQGNSA. CDR3 amino acids: CASSLRLAGGVYEQYF. Here the CDR3 DNA reads TGTGCCAGCAGCTTAAGACTAGCGGGGGGCGTCTACGAGCAGTACTTC.

The J gene is TRBJ1-1, the V gene TRBV7-9, with D hard to call. There are 15 residues in the CDR3. Germline V CDR1 and CDR2: SEHNR, FQNEAQ (reference sequence). V was pared by 4 bases and J by 0 bases, with 12 bases between. This chain's CDR3 is CASSYTPAVNTEAFF. CDR3 sequence (DNA): TGTGCCAGCAGCTACACCCCGGCGGTGAACACTGAAGCTTTCTTT.

The rearrangement uses TRBV6-5 and TRBJ1-5; 8 nucleotides agree with TRBD1. The germline V gene has CDR1 MNHEY and CDR2 SVGAGI. The CDR3 is 14 residues long. After removal of 6 bases from V and 6 bases from J, the junction contained 7 bases not matched to a gene. This CDR3 reads CASSYGQGGQPQHF. The CDR3 DNA follows: TGTGCCAGCAGCTACGGACAGGGTGGTCAGCCCCAGCATTTT.

This clone was counted between two and nine times. The gene calls are TRBV2 and TRBJ2-7; 11 bases are shared with TRBD2. Trimming cost V 3 bases and J 2 bases; bases outside gene matches: 6. Germline V lookup: CDR1 SNHLY, CDR2 FYNNEI. The CDR3 runs 16 residues. The CDR3 sequence is CASSERLAGLPYEQYF. The CDR3 region has the DNA TGTGCCAGCAGTGAGAGACTAGCGGGGCTACCCTACGAGCAGTACTTC.

The gene calls are TRBV5-4 and TRBJ2-2; D uncertain. This CDR3 is 14 amino acids long. Germline-derived CDR1 and CDR2 are SGHNT and YYREEE (reference sequence). Trimming pared 2 bases from V and 5 bases from J, leaving 10 bases between. CDR3 loop: CASSLDSTTGELFF. The DNA for the CDR3 is TGTGCCAGCAGCTTAGACTCCACGACCGGGGAGCTGTTTTTT.

The chain has TRBV9 and TRBJ2-3; D might be TRBD1 (6 bases). Germline V lookup: CDR1 SGDLS, CDR2 YYNGEE. The CDR3 contains 17 residues. The ends were cut back, 6 bases at V and 2 bases at J, with 22 bases in the middle. This chain's CDR3 is CASTLRGRGGDTDTQYF. The CDR3 DNA reads TGTGCCAGCACCCTCAGAGGGAGAGGGGGAGACACAGATACGCAGTATTTT. Looking up the rest from reference TRBV9 and TRBJ2-3 gives the full variable domain: DSGVTQTPKHLITATGQRVTLRCSPRSGDLSVYWYQQSLDQGLQFLIQYYNGEERAKGNILERFSAQQFPDLHSELNLSSLELGDSALYFCASTLRGRGGDTDTQYFGPGTRLTVL.

The V call is TRBV6-5, the J call TRBJ1-2; 9 nucleotides line up with TRBD1. CDR1 and CDR2 from the germline V gene are MNHEY and SVGAGI. The trim removed 6 bases at V and 8 bases at J, leaving 7 bases unmatched. The CDR3 spans 13 residues. The chain's CDR3 is CASSQGQGRGYTF. The CDR3 coding sequence is TGTGCCAGCAGCCAGGGACAGGGCCGCGGCTACACCTTC.

This chain connects TRBV5-1 to TRBJ1-1, with 7 bases identical to TRBD1. There are 15 residues in the CDR3. V trimming: 4 bases; J trimming: 0 bases; junction bases outside the gene matches: 6. CDR1 is SGHRS, CDR2 YFSETQ, per germline. CDR3 in DNA: TGCGCCAGCAGCGGAGACAGGGTATTGAACACTGAAGCTTTCTTT. Translating it yields CASSGDRVLNTEAFF.

The chain recombines TRBV10-2 with TRBJ2-1; D remains ambiguous. The length of the CDR3 is 12 residues. The V gene's germline CDR1 is WSHSY and CDR2 SAAADI. Trimming pared 4 bases from V and 6 bases from J, leaving 7 bases between. CDR3 sequence (DNA): TGCGCCAGCAGTGCCCCCCTCAATGAGCAGTTCTTC. Its translation: CASSAPLNEQFF.

The chain joins TRBV15 to TRBJ2-6, with 7 bases lining up with TRBD2. CDR1 is LNHNV and CDR2 is YYDKDF in the germline V gene (reference sequence). CDR3 length equals 16 residues. V trimming: 8 bases; J trimming: 1 base; junction bases outside the gene matches: 8. This CDR3 is CATRGGESSGANVLTF. The CDR3 bases are TGTGCCACCCGGGGAGGGGAGTCTTCTGGGGCCAACGTCCTGACTTTC.

The genes are TRBV6-5 and TRBJ1-6; 7 bases are a match to TRBD1. CDR1 and CDR2 (germline): MNHEY, SVGAGI. The CDR3 covers 16 residues. V was clipped by 4 bases and J by 9 bases; unmatched bases: 12. In DNA, the CDR3 is TGTGCCAGCAGTTCATTCATGGGACAGAGGACTTCACCCCTCCACTTT. This translates into CASSSFMGQRTSPLHF.

This clone came up a few times. The V call is TRBV5-1, the J call TRBJ2-1, with D perhaps TRBD2 (6 bases). The V gene lost 0 bases and the J gene lost 9 bases, with 13 bases spanning the gap. The CDR3 totals 14 residues. From germline, CDR1 is SGHRS and CDR2 YFSETQ. The CDR3 DNA reads TGCGCCAGCAGCTTGGTAGGAGGGTTGGGTGAGCAGTTCTTC. It yields the protein CASSLVGGLGEQFF. Based on the CDR3 plus reference TRBV5-1 and TRBJ2-1, the full variable domain is KAGVTQTPRYLIKTRGQQVTLSCSPISGHRSVSWYQQTPGQGLQFLFEYFSETQRNKGNFPGRFSGRQFSNSRSEMNVSTLELGDSALYLCASSLVGGLGEQFFGPGTRLTVL.

The chain combines TRBV19 with TRBJ2-1; 8 nucleotides line up with TRBD1. CDR3 length: 16 amino acids. Germline assignment: CDR1 LNHDA and CDR2 SQIVND (reference sequence). V lost 0 bases to trimming and J lost 3 bases; unmatched junction nucleotides: 4. The CDR3 bases are TGTGCCAGTAGTATAGAATCAGGGGGCCTCTACAATGAGCAGTTCTTC. Protein product: CASSIESGGLYNEQFF.

The V and J genes are TRBV5-4 and TRBJ2-7; D perhaps matches TRBD1 (5 bases). Germline CDR1 and CDR2: SGHNT and YYREEE (reference sequence). V dropped 0 bases and J dropped 2 bases, with 9 bases sitting between them. CDR3 length: 14 amino acids. The CDR3 sequence is CASSLDQGTYEQYF. CDR3 DNA: TGTGCCAGCAGCTTGGATCAGGGAACCTACGAGCAGTACTTC. The variable domain in full, completed from reference TRBV5-4 and TRBJ2-7, reads ETGVTQSPTHLIKTRGQQVTLRCSSQSGHNTVSWYQQALGQGPQFIFQYYREEENGRGNFPPRFSGLQFPNYSSELNVNALELDDSALYLCASSLDQGTYEQYFGPGTRLTVT.

This chain joins TRBV4-1 and TRBJ1-1; possibly TRBD1 for D (6 bases). Germline-derived CDR1 and CDR2 are MGHRA and YSYEKL. This CDR3 region has 16 residues. V gave up 4 bases and J gave up 1 base, with 16 bases separating them. The CDR3 DNA reads as TGCGCCAGCAGCCTCGCTGGGGGCGAGGCGAACACTGAAGCTTTCTTT. Encoded protein: CASSLAGGEANTEAFF.

V and J are TRBV15 and TRBJ2-1, with 15 bases matching TRBD2. From germline, CDR1 is LNHNV and CDR2 YYDKDF (reference sequence). J lost 7 bases, V lost 5 bases, and 6 bases had no gene match. The CDR3 extends over 16 amino acids. The CDR3 protein is CATSGGLAGGMNEQFF. DNA of the CDR3: TGTGCCACCAGCGGGGGACTAGCGGGGGGAATGAATGAGCAGTTCTTC.

The gene calls are TRBV27 and TRBJ2-7; 8 bases are a match to TRBD2. Germline V CDR1 and CDR2: MNHEY, SMNVEV (reference sequence). V shed 2 bases, J shed 4 bases, and the junction held 10 bases outside the gene matches. The CDR3 has 16 amino acids. DNA for the CDR3: TGTGCCAGCAGTTTAAAGGGACTAGGCCCCTCATACGAGCAGTACTTC. Amino acids: CASSLKGLGPSYEQYF.

This chain joins TRBV2 and TRBJ1-1, with D uncertain. Germline V lookup: CDR1 SNHLY, CDR2 FYNNEI. The CDR3 extends over 13 amino acids. With 4 bases removed from V and 1 base from J, the gap between germline ends came to 7 bases. CDR3 nucleotides: TGTGCCAGCAGTGTTTCGCGGAACACTGAAGCTTTCTTT. Its protein product is CASSVSRNTEAFF.

The rearrangement uses TRBV28 and TRBJ2-3; 7 nucleotides agree with TRBD2. CDR3 length: 13 amino acids. Germline loops: CDR1 MDHEN, CDR2 SYDVKM. Trimming at V came to 10 bases and at J to 2 bases, leaving 6 bases not matched to a gene. CDR3 sequence (DNA): TGTGCCATGGCAGCGGGGAACACAGATACGCAGTATTTT. As protein: CAMAAGNTDTQYF.

J is TRBJ1-4 and V is TRBV6-6, with D perhaps matching TRBD1 (5 bases). V was clipped by 0 bases and J by 0 bases, with 8 bases between them. The CDR3 is 16 residues long. Germline-derived CDR1 and CDR2 are MNHNY and SVGAGI (reference sequence). The DNA for the CDR3 is TGTGCCAGCAGTTACTCGATAGGGGCAACTAATGAAAAACTGTTTTTT. Its translation is CASSYSIGATNEKLFF.

This chain connects TRBV18 to TRBJ2-1; D not resolved. The CDR3 is 15 amino acids. V shed 3 bases and J shed 0 bases, with 9 bases lying between them. The V gene's germline CDR1 is KGHSH and CDR2 LQKENI. The CDR3 DNA is TGTGCCAGCTCACCTGTCAGGAACTCCTACAATGAGCAGTTCTTC. It yields the protein CASSPVRNSYNEQFF.